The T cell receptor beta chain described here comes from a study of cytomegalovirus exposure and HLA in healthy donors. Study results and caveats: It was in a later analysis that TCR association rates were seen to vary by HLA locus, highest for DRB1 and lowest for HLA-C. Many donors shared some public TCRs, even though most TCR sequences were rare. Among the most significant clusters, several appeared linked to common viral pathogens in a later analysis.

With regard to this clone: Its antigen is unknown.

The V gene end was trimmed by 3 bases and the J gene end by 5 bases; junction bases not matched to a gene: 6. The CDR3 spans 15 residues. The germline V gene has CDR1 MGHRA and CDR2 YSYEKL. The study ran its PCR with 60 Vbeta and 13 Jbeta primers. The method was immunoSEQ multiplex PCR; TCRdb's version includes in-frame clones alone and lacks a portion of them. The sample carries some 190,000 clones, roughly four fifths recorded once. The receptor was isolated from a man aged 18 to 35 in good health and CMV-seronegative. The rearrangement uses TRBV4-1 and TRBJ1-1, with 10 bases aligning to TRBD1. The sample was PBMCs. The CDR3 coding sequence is TGCGCCAGCAGCCAGGTGGGACAGGGGTGGACTGAAGCTTTCTTT. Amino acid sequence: CASSQVGQGWTEAFF.